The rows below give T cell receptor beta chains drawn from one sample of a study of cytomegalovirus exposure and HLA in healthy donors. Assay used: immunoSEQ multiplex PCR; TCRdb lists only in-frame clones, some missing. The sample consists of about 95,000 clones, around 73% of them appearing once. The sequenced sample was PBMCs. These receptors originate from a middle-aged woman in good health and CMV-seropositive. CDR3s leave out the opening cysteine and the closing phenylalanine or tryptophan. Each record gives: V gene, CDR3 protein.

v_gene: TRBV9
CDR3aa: ASSLQGLAGEREQY

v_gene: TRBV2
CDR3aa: ASSAETSGYNEQF

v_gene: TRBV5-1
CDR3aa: ASSSSGRGTGELF

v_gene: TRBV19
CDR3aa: ASTTEDRGYGYT

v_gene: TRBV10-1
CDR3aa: ASSELAGSGNTIY

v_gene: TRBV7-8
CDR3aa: ASSALTSGSTEAF

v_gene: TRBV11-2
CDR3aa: ASSLDARGGGYGYT

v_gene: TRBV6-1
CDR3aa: ASSERAGDQPQH

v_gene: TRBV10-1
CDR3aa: ASSVDPTGGYTEAF

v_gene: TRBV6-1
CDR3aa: ASSEAEGANEKLF

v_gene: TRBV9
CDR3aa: ASSVGTGSVTDTQY

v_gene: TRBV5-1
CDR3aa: ASSVGQGFNQPQH

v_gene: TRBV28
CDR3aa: ASSPGLAGAETQY

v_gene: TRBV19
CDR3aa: ATRPEDSRPIGEQF

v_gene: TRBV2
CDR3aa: ASSVRDRGGNTEAF

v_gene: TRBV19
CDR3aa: ARQLTSSNEQF

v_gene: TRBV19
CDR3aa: ASSIASGYEQY

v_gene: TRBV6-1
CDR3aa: ASSEAASGIQETQY

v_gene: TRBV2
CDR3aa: ASSGRRGAVDEQF

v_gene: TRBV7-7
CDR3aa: ASSSQGVNEQY

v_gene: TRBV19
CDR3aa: ASSLWTGRQETQY

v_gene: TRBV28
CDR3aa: ASSRGTSGSRTDTQY

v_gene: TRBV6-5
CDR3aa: ASSLGLAGLNEQF

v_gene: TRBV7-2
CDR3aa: ASSLGASISYEQY

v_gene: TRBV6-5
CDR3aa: ASSYGEGATDEQY

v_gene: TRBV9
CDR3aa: ASSVAGGQGADTQY

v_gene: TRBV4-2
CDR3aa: ASSQAGGASGANVLT

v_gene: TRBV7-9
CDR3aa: ASSSDSGSRYEQF

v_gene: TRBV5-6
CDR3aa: ASSLLGVLAGGHEQY

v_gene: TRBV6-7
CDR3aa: ANQQGEAF

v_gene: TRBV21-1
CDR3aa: ASSKAARGASLYGYT

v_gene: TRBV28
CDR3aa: ASSSRQGVSEAF

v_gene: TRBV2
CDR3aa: ASSGTGGYEQY

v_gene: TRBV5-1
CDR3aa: ASSLAQGNEQY

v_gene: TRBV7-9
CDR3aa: SSSSTENTEAF

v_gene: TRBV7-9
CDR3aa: ASRAGTGGAWRQGNTIY

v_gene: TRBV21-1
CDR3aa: ASSKVPVAGSTDTQY

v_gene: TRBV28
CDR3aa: ASSSETDRGRFPYNEQF

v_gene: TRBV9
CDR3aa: ASSVGQVNTEAF

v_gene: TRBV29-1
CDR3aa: SVEPGEKNEQF

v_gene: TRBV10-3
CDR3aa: AISESRQGNEQF

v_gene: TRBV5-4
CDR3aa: ASSFSGYGYT

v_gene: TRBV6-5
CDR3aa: ASSYSRSNEKLF

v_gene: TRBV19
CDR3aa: ASSMLSTGELF

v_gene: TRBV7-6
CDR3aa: ASSHGEREGYNEQF

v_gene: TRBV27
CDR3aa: ASSWTGGLYEQY

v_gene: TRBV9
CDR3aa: ASSVVASGANEQF

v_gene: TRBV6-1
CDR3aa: ASSEGSGNEKLF

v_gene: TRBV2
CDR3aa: ASSHGLAGEETQY

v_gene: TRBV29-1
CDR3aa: SVGGGAEYTDTQY

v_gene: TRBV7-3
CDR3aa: ASSLGGGTGEKLF

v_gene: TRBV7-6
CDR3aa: ASSFGAGEVGEQY

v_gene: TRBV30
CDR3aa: AWSVVPGGHGYT

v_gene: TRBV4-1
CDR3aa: ASSPLGIAGGKDNEQF

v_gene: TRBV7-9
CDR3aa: ASSSFPGAGDYSSYEQY

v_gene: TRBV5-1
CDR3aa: ASSWTSGNFDIQY

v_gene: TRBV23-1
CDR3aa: ASSQAGTGNPNTGELF

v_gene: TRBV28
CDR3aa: ASLRDRGQRGYT

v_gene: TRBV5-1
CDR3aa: ASSELAGPNYEQY

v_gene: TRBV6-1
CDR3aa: ASSVRDRDHNEQF